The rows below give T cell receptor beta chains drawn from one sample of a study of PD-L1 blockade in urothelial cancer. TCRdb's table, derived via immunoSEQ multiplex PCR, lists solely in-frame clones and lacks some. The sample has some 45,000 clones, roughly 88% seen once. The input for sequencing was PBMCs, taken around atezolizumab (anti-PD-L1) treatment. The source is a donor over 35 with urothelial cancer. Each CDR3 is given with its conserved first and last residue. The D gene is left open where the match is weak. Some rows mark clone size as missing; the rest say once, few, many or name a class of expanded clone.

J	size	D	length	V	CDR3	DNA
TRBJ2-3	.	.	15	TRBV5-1	CASSGGGRHTDTQYF	TGCGCCAGCAGCGGGGGGGGCCGCCACACAGATACGCAGTATTTT
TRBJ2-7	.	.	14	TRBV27	CASSLGEIGGEQYF	TGTGCCAGCAGTTTAGGGGAGATCGGTGGGGAGCAGTACTTC
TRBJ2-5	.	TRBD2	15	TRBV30	CAWSVLAGVGETQYF	TGTGCCTGGAGTGTACTAGCGGGAGTCGGGGAGACCCAGTACTTC
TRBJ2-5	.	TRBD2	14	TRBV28	CASMRGEIRETQYF	TGTGCCAGCATGCGGGGGGAGATAAGAGAGACCCAGTACTTC
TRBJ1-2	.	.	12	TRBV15	CATAKGGAGYTF	TGTGCCACCGCGAAGGGGGGGGCGGGGTACACCTTC
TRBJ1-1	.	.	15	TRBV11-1	CASSSRLRRGTEAFF	TGTGCCAGCAGCTCCCGCCTCCGGAGGGGCACTGAAGCTTTCTTT
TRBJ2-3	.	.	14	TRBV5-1	CASSPERNTDTQYF	TGCGCCAGCAGCCCGGAGAGAAATACAGATACGCAGTATTTT
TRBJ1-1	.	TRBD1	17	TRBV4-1	CASRPPDRGPIGTEAFF	TGCGCCAGCAGACCCCCAGACAGGGGCCCTATCGGGACTGAAGCTTTCTTT
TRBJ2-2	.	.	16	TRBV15	CATSRGGSANTGELFF	TGTGCCACCAGCAGAGGAGGCAGCGCGAACACCGGGGAGCTGTTTTTT
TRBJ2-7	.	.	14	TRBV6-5	CASRPTGKGYEQYF	TGTGCCAGCAGACCGACTGGAAAAGGCTACGAGCAGTACTTC
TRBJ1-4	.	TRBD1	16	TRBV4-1	CASSRSPGQQDEKLFF	TGCGCCAGCAGCCGCTCACCGGGACAGCAAGATGAAAAACTGTTTTTT
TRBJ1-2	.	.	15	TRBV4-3	CASSQDRGNNYGYTF	TGCGCCAGCAGCCAAGATCGGGGGAATAACTATGGCTACACCTTC
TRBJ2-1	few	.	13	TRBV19	CASSIQGVGEQFF	TGTGCCAGTAGTATACAGGGTGTCGGTGAGCAGTTCTTC
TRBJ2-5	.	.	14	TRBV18	CASSQSLGPETQYF	TGTGCCAGCTCGCAGTCCCTGGGCCCAGAGACCCAGTACTTC
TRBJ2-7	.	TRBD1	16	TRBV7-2	CASSLEAGTGGIGTTF	TGTGCCAGCAGCTTAGAGGCGGGGACAGGGGGTATAGGGACGACCTTC
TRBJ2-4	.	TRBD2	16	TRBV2	CASSREGGGAKNIQYF	TGTGCCAGCAGTAGGGAGGGAGGAGGGGCCAAAAACATTCAGTACTTC
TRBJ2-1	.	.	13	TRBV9	CASSVAPQGEQFF	TGTGCCAGCAGCGTAGCTCCCCAGGGTGAGCAGTTCTTC
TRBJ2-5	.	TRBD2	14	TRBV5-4	CASSPQRGQETQYF	TGTGCCAGCAGCCCTCAGCGGGGGCAAGAGACCCAGTACTTC
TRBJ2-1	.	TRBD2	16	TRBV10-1	CASSESGLLTYNEQFF	TGCGCCAGCAGTGAGTCGGGACTACTGACTTACAATGAGCAGTTCTTC
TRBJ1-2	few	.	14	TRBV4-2	CASSQDRVGGGYTF	TGTGCCAGCAGCCAAGATCGGGTGGGGGGAGGCTACACCTTC
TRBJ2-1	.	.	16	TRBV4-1	CASSPWDTSSYNEQFF	TGCGCCAGCAGCCCCTGGGACACAAGCTCCTACAATGAGCAGTTCTTC
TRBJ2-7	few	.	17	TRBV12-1	CASSFTWTSGRAVEQYF	TGTGCCAGCAGCTTTACCTGGACTAGCGGGAGGGCCGTAGAGCAGTACTTC
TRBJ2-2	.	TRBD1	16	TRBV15	CATSRLRTGNTGELFF	TGTGCCACCAGCAGACTCAGGACAGGGAACACCGGGGAGCTGTTTTTT
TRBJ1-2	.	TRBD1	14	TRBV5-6	CASSLVQGAGGYTF	TGTGCCAGCAGCTTGGTACAGGGGGCGGGGGGCTACACCTTC